The 21 T cell receptor beta chains in this list originate from one sample, sequenced in a study of T-cell reconstitution after alpha-beta-depleted transplantation in children. The authors prepared the TCRbeta library with unique molecular identifiers. Each CDR3 protein gets one entry after TCRdb re-called the PCR reads with MiXCR. The sample includes 490,000 or so distinct CDR3 sequences, approximately 12% of them seen just once. The material sequenced was PBMCs from the stem cell graft donor, taken from the stem cell graft. All receptors come from a human donor who donated a stem cell graft to a child with combined immunodeficiency.

The chain is built from TRBV12-5 and TRBJ2-5, with 9 bases fitting TRBD1. Per the germline V gene, CDR1 is LGHNT and CDR2 is FRNRAP. The CDR3 consists of 14 residues. J lost 2 bases, V lost 5 bases, and 3 bases had no gene match. The CDR3: CASGPDRGQETQYF. The CDR3, as DNA: TGTGCTAGTGGTCCGGACAGGGGACAAGAGACCCAGTACTTC.

This clonotype was seen only a few times. The chain is built from TRBV7-9 and TRBJ2-7, with 8 bases matching TRBD1. The germline V gene has CDR1 SEHNR and CDR2 FQNEAQ (reference sequence). CDR3 length: 14 residues. V lost 5 bases to trimming and J lost 2 bases; unmatched junction nucleotides: 5. CDR3 sequence: CASSDRDRPYEQYF. As DNA, the CDR3 is TGTGCCAGCAGCGACCGGGACAGGCCCTACGAGCAGTACTTC.

This clonotype was counted a few times. The CDR3, as DNA: TGTGCCAGCAGTTTATCGATGGGGGCGCGTTGGGAAAAACTGTTTTTT. Protein: CASSLSMGARWEKLFF. The V gene is TRBV27, the J gene TRBJ1-4; D is perhaps TRBD1 (6 bases). V shed 0 bases and J shed 8 bases, with 16 bases lying between them. This CDR3 spans 16 amino acids. The germline V gene has CDR1 MNHEY and CDR2 SMNVEV (reference sequence). Variable domain in full (rest from reference TRBV27 and TRBJ1-4): EAQVTQNPRYLITVTGKKLTVTCSQNMNHEYMSWYRQDPGLGLRQIYYSMNVEVTDKGDVPEGYKVSRKEKRNFPLILESPSPNQTSLYFCASSLSMGARWEKLFFGSGTQLSVL.

The rearrangement joins TRBV7-2 to TRBJ2-7, with 9 bases lining up with TRBD1. Looked up from germline, CDR1 is SGHTA and CDR2 is FQGNSA. The CDR3 is made up of 14 amino acids. J was trimmed by 3 bases and V by 5 bases; bases with no gene match: 5. The CDR3 loop is CASSRTGANYEQYF. The CDR3 nucleotides are TGTGCCAGCAGCCGGACAGGGGCCAACTACGAGCAGTACTTC.

This clonotype was detected a few times. The chain is built from TRBV24-1 and TRBJ2-7; D is undetermined. Germline assignment: CDR1 KGHDR and CDR2 SFDVKD. The CDR3 extends over 14 amino acids. The V end was cut by 9 bases, the J end by 1 base, with 15 bases between. The CDR3 DNA is TGTGCCACCCATAGGACGGGTCCATCCTACGAGCAGTACTTC. Translation: CATHRTGPSYEQYF.

The sample holds a few counts of this clonotype. The CDR3 region is CSAERGTGSTDTQYF. In DNA form, the CDR3 reads TGCAGTGCTGAACGAGGGACAGGGAGCACAGATACGCAGTATTTT. V and J are TRBV20-1 and TRBJ2-3; 9 nucleotides align to TRBD1. Germline values: CDR1 DFQATT, CDR2 SNEGSKA (reference sequence). The CDR3 has 15 residues. J gave up 0 bases and V 5 bases, and 6 bases lay outside the gene matches.

The CDR3 spells CASSQNLGSQETQYF. In nucleotides, the CDR3 is TGCGCCAGCAGCCAAAATCTGGGTTCCCAAGAGACCCAGTACTTC. J is TRBJ2-5 and V is TRBV4-3; no definite D call. V was pared by 2 bases and J by 1 base, with 11 bases between. The CDR3 runs to 15 residues. Germline V gene sequence: CDR1 LGHNA, CDR2 YSLEER.

This clonotype was seen more than once but under ten times. V and J are TRBV4-1 and TRBJ2-7; possible D gene TRBD1, 5 bases. Germline values: CDR1 MGHRA, CDR2 YSYEKL. The V end was cut by 1 base, the J end by 2 bases, with 12 bases between. This CDR3 spans 15 amino acids. CDR3 residues: CASSQGPGQPYEQYF. The DNA for the CDR3 is TGCGCCAGCAGCCAAGGTCCAGGGCAGCCCTACGAGCAGTACTTC.

The V call is TRBV29-1, the J call TRBJ2-7; D remains unclear. V dropped 4 bases and J dropped 3 bases, with 13 bases sitting between them. Germline assignment: CDR1 SQVTM and CDR2 ANQGSEA. This CDR3 contains 13 residues. CDR3 sequence reads: CSVATHDIYEQYF. DNA of the CDR3: TGCAGCGTTGCTACCCACGACATCTACGAGCAGTACTTC.

The chain joins TRBV24-1 to TRBJ2-1; D ambiguous. CDR3 length: 13 amino acids. V was clipped by 1 base and J by 0 bases, with 0 bases between them. CDR1 is KGHDR, CDR2 SFDVKD, per germline. The CDR3: CATSDFSYNEQFF. The DNA of the CDR3 is TGTGCCACCAGTGATTTCTCCTACAATGAGCAGTTCTTC.

This clonotype was detected a few times. CDR3 bases: TGTGCCAGCAGCCTGGCGGGGGCCTTACAAGAGACCCAGTACTTC. It yields the protein CASSLAGALQETQYF. This chain uses TRBV5-6 with TRBJ2-5, with D maybe TRBD2 (7 bases). Deletions cut 4 bases from V and 2 bases from J, with 15 bases between. Per the germline V gene, CDR1 is SGHDT and CDR2 is YYEEEE. The CDR3 spans 15 residues.

This sequence joins TRBV12-3 or TRBV12-4 and TRBJ1-2, with D unclear. This CDR3 contains 14 residues. V lost 6 bases, J lost 0 bases, and 11 bases lay in between. CDR3 region: CASSDGRTNYGYTF. The CDR3, as DNA: TGTGCCAGCAGCGATGGCAGAACTAACTATGGCTACACCTTC.

There are a few counts of this clonotype. The V gene is TRBV7-2, the J gene TRBJ2-7; tentative D call: TRBD2 (6 bases). The V and J ends lost 5 bases and 4 bases respectively, with 18 bases between them. The CDR3 length is 15 residues. The germline V gene has CDR1 SGHTA and CDR2 FQGNSA. This CDR3 reads CASSPRGGSPYEQYF. The CDR3 nucleotides read TGTGCCAGCAGCCCGAGAGGAGGGTCCCCTTACGAGCAGTACTTC.

This clonotype came up a few times. The rearrangement links TRBV2 to TRBJ2-1, with TRBD1 identical over 9 bases. V lost 6 bases, J lost 7 bases, and 13 bases stayed unmatched. Germline V gene lookup returns CDR1 SNHLY and CDR2 FYNNEI. This CDR3 is built from 16 residues. The CDR3 DNA sequence: TGTGCCAGCAGCCTAACCCGGACAGGGGAAGCAAATGAGCAGTTCTTC. It encodes CASSLTRTGEANEQFF.

This clonotype was found a few times. This rearrangement joins TRBV19 to TRBJ2-7; 9 bases agree with TRBD1. Germline V gene data show CDR1 as LNHDA and CDR2 as SQIVND (reference sequence). The CDR3 loop spans 16 amino acids. Trimming at V came to 4 bases and at J to 0 bases, leaving 7 bases not matched to a gene. The CDR3 here is CASSTQGQGGSYEQYF. For the CDR3, the DNA is TGTGCCAGTAGTACCCAGGGACAGGGCGGCTCCTACGAGCAGTACTTC.

CDR3 DNA: TGTGCCAGCAGCCCACTAGTAGGGGGGTCTCATGAGCAGTTCTTC. This encodes CASSPLVGGSHEQFF. The chain has TRBV11-2 and TRBJ2-1; D might be TRBD1 or TRBD2, each matching 6 bases. The germline V gene encodes CDR1 SGHAT and CDR2 FQNNGV. Trimming removed 5 bases at V and 8 bases at J, with 19 bases between. The CDR3 runs to 15 residues.

At least ten counts were recorded for this clonotype. V is TRBV12-3 or TRBV12-4 and J is TRBJ2-1; D not resolved. V was clipped by 3 bases and J by 5 bases, with 8 bases between them. The CDR3 totals 13 residues. The CDR3 region is CASSLGRHNEQFF. CDR3 nucleotide sequence: TGTGCCAGCAGTTTGGGAAGACACAATGAGCAGTTCTTC.

The J gene is TRBJ1-5, the V gene TRBV5-5; no clear D. The germline V gene encodes CDR1 SGHKS and CDR2 YYEKEE (reference sequence). CDR3 length: 14 residues. Between the trimmed V and J ends, which lost 1 base and 2 bases, there was a span of 7 bases. CDR3 DNA sequence: TGTGCCAGCAGCTTGCAGCAAGGCAATCAGCCCCAGCATTTT. This sequence encodes CASSLQQGNQPQHF.

The chain employs TRBV5-5 and TRBJ2-7; D call uncertain. This CDR3 has 14 residues. Germline V gives CDR1 SGHKS, CDR2 YYEKEE (reference sequence). V lost 0 bases and J lost 4, with 11 bases in between. In DNA form, the CDR3 reads TGTGCCAGCAGCTTGGGACTGGAAGATTACGAGCAGTACTTC. Translated: CASSLGLEDYEQYF. The full variable domain, in which reference TRBV5-5 and TRBJ2-7 provide the parts outside the CDR3, is DAGVTQSPTHLIKTRGQQVTLRCSPISGHKSVSWYQQVLGQGPQFIFQYYEKEERGRGNFPDRFSARQFPNYSSELNVNALLLGDSALYLCASSLGLEDYEQYFGPGTRLTVT.

In this sample, this clonotype turned up a few times. The CDR3 loop is CASSEVGATDTQYF. The CDR3, as DNA: TGTGCCAGCAGTGAGGTGGGGGCCACAGATACGCAGTATTTT. The rearrangement links TRBV9 to TRBJ2-3, with a weak D call TRBD1 (6 bases). This CDR3 contains 14 residues. CDR1 is SGDLS, CDR2 YYNGEE, per germline. Trimming removed 5 bases at V and 2 bases at J, with 12 bases between.

In its sample, this clonotype was seen many times. This chain links TRBV4-1 with TRBJ2-3; D remains ambiguous. Germline values: CDR1 MGHRA, CDR2 YSYEKL. This CDR3 is built from 16 residues. V gave up 3 bases and J gave up 2 bases, with 15 bases separating them. Here the CDR3 reads CASSHVDLVYTDTQYF. The CDR3 bases are TGCGCCAGCAGCCACGTCGACCTGGTCTACACAGATACGCAGTATTTT.